These T cell receptor beta chains were read from a single sample in a study of graft-versus-host responses after intestinal transplantation. No antigen is known for these receptors. This table comes from immunoSEQ multiplex PCR, and its TCRdb copy is limited to in-frame clones, with some not included. There are over 85,000 clones in the sample; just over 90% occur only once, and about 0.54% lies in the top ten. Sample: unstimulated CD8+ T cells sorted from spleen or lymph node cells, taken before intestinal transplant. Receptor source: a human donor who received an intestinal transplant. The CDR3 runs from the conserved cysteine through the conserved F or W. The order of the fields is V gene, D gene, J gene, clone size, CDR3 protein, CDR3 DNA. The D gene is left open where the match is weak. Where a row states a size, it is once, few, many or the class of an expanded clone; other rows omit it.

TRBV5-6	NA	TRBJ2-7	NA	CASRFSDQPYEQYF	TGTGCCAGCAGGTTTTCAGACCAACCTTACGAGCAGTACTTC
TRBV15	NA	TRBJ2-7	NA	CATSNSQIGVEQYF	TGTGCCACCAGCAATTCGCAGATTGGCGTCGAGCAGTACTTC
TRBV29-1	NA	TRBJ2-2	NA	CSVLSGDTGELFF	TGCAGCGTTTTATCAGGGGATACCGGGGAGCTGTTTTTT
TRBV9	NA	TRBJ2-2	NA	CASSVGADTGELFF	TGTGCCAGCAGCGTAGGAGCGGACACCGGGGAGCTGTTTTTT
TRBV5-4	TRBD2	TRBJ2-5	NA	CASSLGTSGFQETQYF	TGTGCCAGCAGCCTAGGGACTAGCGGGTTCCAAGAGACCCAGTACTTC
TRBV4-1	NA	TRBJ2-1	NA	CASSQPPRADVFGEQFF	TGCGCCAGCAGCCAACCCCCTAGGGCGGACGTATTTGGTGAGCAGTTCTTC
TRBV21-1	NA	TRBJ2-1	NA	CASSTTSGASSYNEQFF	TGTGCCAGCAGCACGACTAGCGGGGCATCTTCCTACAATGAGCAGTTCTTC
TRBV9	NA	TRBJ2-2	NA	CASSAPRGELFF	TGTGCCAGCAGCGCCCCCAGGGGGGAGCTGTTTTTT
TRBV19	NA	TRBJ2-4	NA	CAAGPDLRNIQYF	TGTGCTGCGGGCCCGGATTTGAGAAACATTCAGTACTTC
TRBV29-1	NA	TRBJ1-4	NA	CSVGSGGNEKLFF	TGCAGCGTTGGATCAGGAGGTAATGAAAAACTGTTTTTT
TRBV7-9	TRBD2	TRBJ2-1	NA	CASSLLSGTSMWNEQFF	TGTGCCAGCAGCTTACTATCGGGGACTAGCATGTGGAATGAGCAGTTCTTC
TRBV19	TRBD1	TRBJ1-2	once	CASSIVPIPDRHYGYTF	TGTGCCAGTAGTATAGTCCCAATCCCGGACAGGCACTATGGCTACACCTTC
TRBV27	TRBD1	TRBJ1-2	NA	CASSSGQVGPYGYTF	TGTGCCAGCAGTTCGGGACAGGTGGGCCCTTATGGCTACACCTTC
TRBV7-2	NA	TRBJ2-3	NA	CASSLGVRLVSFTDTQYF	TGTGCCAGCAGCTTAGGCGTACGACTAGTTTCTTTCACAGATACGCAGTATTTT
TRBV10-2	NA	TRBJ2-2	NA	CASSDNYETGELFF	TGCGCCAGCAGTGACAATTACGAGACCGGGGAGCTGTTTTTT
TRBV28	NA	TRBJ2-4	NA	CASSLMKNLKNIQYF	TGTGCCAGCAGTTTGATGAAGAATTTGAAAAACATTCAGTACTTC
TRBV21-1	NA	TRBJ1-1	NA	CARDRYSPYTEAFF	TGTGCCAGAGACAGATACAGCCCCTACACTGAAGCTTTCTTT
TRBV11-2	NA	TRBJ2-7	NA	CASSLEAPYEQYF	TGTGCCAGCAGCTTAGAGGCACCCTACGAGCAGTACTTC
TRBV7-6	NA	TRBJ2-7	NA	CASSLGDYYEQYF	TGTGCCAGCAGCTTAGGAGACTACTACGAGCAGTACTTC
TRBV4-1	NA	TRBJ1-2	NA	CASSQGPLLINYGYTF	TGCGCCAGCAGCCAAGGCCCTCTCCTGATCAACTATGGCTACACCTTC
TRBV5-1	NA	TRBJ1-1	NA	CASSLRGANTEAFF	TGCGCCAGCAGCTTGAGGGGGGCGAACACTGAAGCTTTCTTT
TRBV9	TRBD2	TRBJ2-1	NA	CASSVTSGRAGEQFF	TGTGCCAGCAGCGTTACTAGCGGGAGGGCCGGGGAGCAGTTCTTC
TRBV28	NA	TRBJ1-4	NA	CASSFRGIRLNEKLFF	TGTGCCAGCAGTTTTAGGGGAATTCGACTGAATGAAAAACTGTTTTTT
TRBV9	NA	TRBJ2-2	NA	CASSDQGTLLGELFF	TGTGCCAGCAGCGACCAAGGGACTCTGCTCGGGGAGCTGTTTTTT
TRBV18	TRBD2	TRBJ2-7	NA	CASGGTSAYEQYF	TGTGCCAGCGGGGGGACTAGCGCGTACGAGCAGTACTTC
TRBV27	TRBD1	TRBJ1-5	NA	CASRQQGQSNQPQHF	TGTGCCAGCAGACAACAGGGACAGAGCAATCAGCCCCAGCATTTT
TRBV4-1	TRBD1	TRBJ1-5	NA	CASSQSTGVQPQHF	TGCGCCAGCAGCCAATCCACAGGGGTACAGCCCCAGCATTTT
TRBV10-3	TRBD1	TRBJ2-3	NA	CAISESGRRQGTDTQYF	TGTGCCATCAGTGAGTCAGGTCGTCGACAGGGGACAGATACGCAGTATTTT
TRBV6-1	TRBD1	TRBJ1-4	NA	CASGQGAGDEKLFF	TGTGCCAGCGGACAGGGGGCGGGTGATGAAAAACTGTTTTTT
TRBV15	NA	TRBJ2-5	NA	CATSRTGTAETQYF	TGTGCCACCAGCAGGACAGGGACTGCGGAGACCCAGTACTTC
TRBV5-4	NA	TRBJ1-1	NA	CASGVTGMNTEAFF	TGTGCCAGCGGGGTAACGGGGATGAACACTGAAGCTTTCTTT
TRBV7-6	NA	TRBJ2-5	NA	CASSLHRDNQETQYF	TGTGCCAGCAGCTTACACCGGGATAATCAAGAGACCCAGTACTTC
TRBV23-1	NA	TRBJ2-7	NA	CASSQSTGRTYEQYF	TGCGCCAGCAGTCAATCAACAGGAAGAACCTACGAGCAGTACTTC
TRBV23-1	NA	TRBJ1-1	NA	CASSLVNTEAFF	TGCGCCAGCAGTCTGGTGAACACTGAAGCTTTCTTT
TRBV7-6	TRBD1	TRBJ2-7	NA	CASSAGTGFYEQYF	TGTGCCAGCAGCGCCGGGACAGGATTCTACGAGCAGTACTTC
TRBV5-1	TRBD2	TRBJ2-7	once	CASSPQWGGGPVEQYF	TGCGCCAGCAGCCCTCAATGGGGGGGAGGGCCAGTCGAGCAGTACTTC
TRBV2	TRBD2	TRBJ2-1	NA	CASSETSGRGNEQFF	TGTGCCAGCAGCGAGACTAGCGGGAGAGGGAATGAGCAGTTCTTC